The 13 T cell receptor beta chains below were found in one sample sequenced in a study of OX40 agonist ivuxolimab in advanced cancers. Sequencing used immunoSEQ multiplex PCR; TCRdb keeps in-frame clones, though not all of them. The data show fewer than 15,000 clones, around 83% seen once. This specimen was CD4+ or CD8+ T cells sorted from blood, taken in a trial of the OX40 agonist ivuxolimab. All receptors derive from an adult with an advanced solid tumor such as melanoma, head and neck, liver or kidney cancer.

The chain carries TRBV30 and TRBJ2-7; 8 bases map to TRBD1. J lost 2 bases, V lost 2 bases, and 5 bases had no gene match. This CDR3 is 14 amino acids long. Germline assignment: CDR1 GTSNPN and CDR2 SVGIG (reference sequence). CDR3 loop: CAWSWAGGTYEQYF. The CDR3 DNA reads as TGTGCCTGGAGTTGGGCAGGGGGCACCTACGAGCAGTACTTC.

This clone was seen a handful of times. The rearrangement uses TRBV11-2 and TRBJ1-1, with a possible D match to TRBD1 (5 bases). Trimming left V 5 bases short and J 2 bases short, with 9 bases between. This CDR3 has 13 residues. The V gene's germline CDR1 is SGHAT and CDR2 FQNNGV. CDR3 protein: CASSPGHNTEAFF. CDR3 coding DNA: TGTGCCAGCAGCCCCGGACACAACACTGAAGCTTTCTTT.

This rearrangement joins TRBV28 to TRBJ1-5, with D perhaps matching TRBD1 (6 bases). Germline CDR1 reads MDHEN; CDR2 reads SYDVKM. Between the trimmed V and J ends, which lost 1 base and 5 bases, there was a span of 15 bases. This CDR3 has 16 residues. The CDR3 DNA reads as TGTGCCAGCAGTTTATACCGGGGGGCCGGGCATCAGCCCCAGCATTTT. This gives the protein CASSLYRGAGHQPQHF.

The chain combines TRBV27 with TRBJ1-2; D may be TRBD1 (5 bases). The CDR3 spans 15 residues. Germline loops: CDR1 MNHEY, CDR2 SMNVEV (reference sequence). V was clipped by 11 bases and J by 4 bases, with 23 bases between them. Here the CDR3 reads CAAGGFAGSPYGYTF. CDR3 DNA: TGTGCCGCGGGGGGTTTTGCAGGGTCCCCCTATGGCTACACCTTC.

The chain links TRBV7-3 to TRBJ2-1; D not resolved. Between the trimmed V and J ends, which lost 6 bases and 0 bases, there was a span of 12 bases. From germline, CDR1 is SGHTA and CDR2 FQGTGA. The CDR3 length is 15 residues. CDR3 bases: TGTGCCAGCAGTCGGAGCTTGAGCTCCTACAATGAGCAGTTCTTC. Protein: CASSRSLSSYNEQFF.

DNA of the CDR3: TGCAGCGTTGAAGGTGGGCCGGGTGGTCGTCTAGGTGTCCAGTACTTC. It is translated as CSVEGGPGGRLGVQYF. This rearrangement joins TRBV29-1 to TRBJ2-4; D remains ambiguous. This CDR3 spans 16 amino acids. Germline V gene lookup returns CDR1 SQVTM and CDR2 ANQGSEA. The germline V and J ends were trimmed by 1 base and 13 bases, with 26 bases remaining between them.

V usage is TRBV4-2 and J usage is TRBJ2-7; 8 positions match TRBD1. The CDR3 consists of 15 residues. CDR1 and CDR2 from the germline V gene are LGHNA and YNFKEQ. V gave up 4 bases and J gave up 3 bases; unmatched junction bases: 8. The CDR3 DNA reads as TGTGCCAGCAGCCCGCCAGGGGGCGAACACTACGAGCAGTACTTC. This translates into CASSPPGGEHYEQYF.

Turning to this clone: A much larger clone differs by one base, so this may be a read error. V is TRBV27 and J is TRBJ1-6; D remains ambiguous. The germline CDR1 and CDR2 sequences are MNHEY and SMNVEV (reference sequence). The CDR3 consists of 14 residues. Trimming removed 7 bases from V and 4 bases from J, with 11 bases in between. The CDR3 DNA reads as TGTGCCAGCACATCGAGGACTTATAATTCACCCCTCCACTTT. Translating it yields CASTSRTYNSPLHF.

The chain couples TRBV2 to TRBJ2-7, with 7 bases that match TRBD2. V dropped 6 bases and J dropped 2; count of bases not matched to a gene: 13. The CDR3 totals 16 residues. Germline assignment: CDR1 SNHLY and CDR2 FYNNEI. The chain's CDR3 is CASSASVGGDAYEQYF. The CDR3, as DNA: TGTGCCAGCAGCGCCTCCGTGGGAGGGGACGCCTACGAGCAGTACTTC.

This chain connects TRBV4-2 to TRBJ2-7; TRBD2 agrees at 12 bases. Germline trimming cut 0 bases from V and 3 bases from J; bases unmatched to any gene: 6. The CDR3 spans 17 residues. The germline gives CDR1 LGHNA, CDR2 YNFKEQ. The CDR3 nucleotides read TGTGCCAGCAGCCAAGAGAGGCTAGCGGGAGGGCTCTACGAGCAGTACTTC. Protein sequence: CASSQERLAGGLYEQYF.

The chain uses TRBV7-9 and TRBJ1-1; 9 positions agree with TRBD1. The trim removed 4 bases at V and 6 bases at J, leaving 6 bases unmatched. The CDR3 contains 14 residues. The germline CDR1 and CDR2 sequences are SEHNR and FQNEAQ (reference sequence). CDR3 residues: CASSSGQGISEAFF. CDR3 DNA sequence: TGTGCCAGCAGCTCAGGACAGGGGATCTCTGAAGCTTTCTTT. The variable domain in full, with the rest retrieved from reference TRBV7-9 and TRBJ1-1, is DTGVSQNPRHKITKRGQNVTFRCDPISEHNRLYWYRQTLGQGPEFLTYFQNEAQLEKSRLLSDRFSAERPKGSFSTLEIQRTEQGDSAMYLCASSSGQGISEAFFGQGTRLTVV.

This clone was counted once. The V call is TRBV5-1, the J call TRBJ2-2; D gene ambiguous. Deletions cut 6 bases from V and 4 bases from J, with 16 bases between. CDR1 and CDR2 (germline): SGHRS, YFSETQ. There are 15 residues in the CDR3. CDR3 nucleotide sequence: TGCGCCAGCAATCAGGCGGAAAGGACCACCGGGGAGCTGTTTTTT. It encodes CASNQAERTTGELFF.

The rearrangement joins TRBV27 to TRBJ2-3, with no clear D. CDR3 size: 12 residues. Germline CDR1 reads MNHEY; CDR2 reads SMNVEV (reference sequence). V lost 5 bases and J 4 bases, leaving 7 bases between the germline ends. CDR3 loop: CASSITPDTQYF. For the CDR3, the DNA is TGTGCCAGCAGTATTACTCCAGATACGCAGTATTTT.